This section outlines one T cell receptor beta chain sequence together with its context. Libraries were prepared by immunoSEQ multiplex PCR; TCRdb keeps only in-frame clonotypes and omits some of them. Counted here are roughly 150,000 clones, roughly 91% occurring once; the ten biggest clones make up 1.5%. The entry originates in a study of CD4+ T cells in melanoma. The germline V gene has CDR1 SGHAT and CDR2 FQNNGV. The V and J ends lost 3 bases and 6 bases respectively, with 14 bases between them. The CDR3 length is 14 residues. The V call is TRBV11-2, the J call TRBJ1-2; D perhaps matches TRBD1 (5 bases). The clonotype was recovered from a human donor with melanoma. This chain's CDR3 is CASSFSGTGNGYTF. The CDR3 bases are TGTGCCAGCAGCTTCTCGGGGACTGGAAATGGCTACACCTTC.